The T cell receptor beta chain described here comes from a study of cytomegalovirus exposure and HLA in healthy donors. The junction had 1 base not matched to a gene; V was cut back by 0 bases and J by 4 bases. This CDR3 spans 14 amino acids. Per the germline V gene, CDR1 is SGHRS and CDR2 is YFSETQ. Concerning this clone: Its antigen is undetermined.

Whole-study findings and limits: Specificity of a few CMV-associated chains for CMV antigens was verified in vitro. With DRB1 most and HLA-C fewest, TCR association rates differed between HLA loci in a later analysis.

PCR was performed using 60 Vbeta and 13 Jbeta primers. The method was immunoSEQ multiplex PCR; TCRdb's version includes in-frame clones alone and lacks a portion of them. Found here are roughly 40,000 clones; the top ten clones hold over 7%. The V gene is TRBV5-1, the J gene TRBJ2-1; 7 nucleotides line up with TRBD1. Sequencing used PBMCs. This TCR was sampled from a male donor in good health and CMV-seronegative. For the CDR3, the DNA is TGCGCCAGCAGCTTGGGGGACAGTTACAATGAGCAGTTCTTC. It specifies CASSLGDSYNEQFF. The complete variable domain, with remaining parts taken from reference TRBV5-1 and TRBJ2-1, reads KAGVTQTPRYLIKTRGQQVTLSCSPISGHRSVSWYQQTPGQGLQFLFEYFSETQRNKGNFPGRFSGRQFSNSRSEMNVSTLELGDSALYLCASSLGDSYNEQFFGPGTRLTVL.